Listed below are T cell receptor beta chains from one sample, sequenced in a study of cytomegalovirus exposure and HLA in healthy donors. Clones were sequenced by immunoSEQ multiplex PCR, and TCRdb holds only the in-frame ones, with some missing. The sample has about 100,000 clones, roughly two thirds seen once. Sample: PBMCs. The receptor set was obtained from a middle-aged man in good health and CMV-seronegative. Each CDR3 is given with its conserved first and last residue. The order of the fields is J gene, CDR3 length, D gene, clone size, V gene, CDR3 protein, CDR3 DNA. The D gene is left open where the match is weak. Only some rows state a clone size, as once, few, many or a class for expanded clones.

J gene: TRBJ1-6
CDR3 length: 15
D gene: -
clone size: -
V gene: TRBV7-2
CDR3 protein: CASSLGPGNNSPLHF
CDR3 DNA: TGTGCCAGCAGCTTAGGTCCCGGGAATAATTCACCCCTCCACTTT

J gene: TRBJ2-7
CDR3 length: 12
D gene: -
clone size: -
V gene: TRBV11-2
CDR3 protein: CASSLSDTSAYF
CDR3 DNA: TGTGCCAGCAGCTTGTCGGACACAAGCGCGTACTTC

J gene: TRBJ2-3
CDR3 length: 16
D gene: -
clone size: -
V gene: TRBV18
CDR3 protein: CASSAKIAESTDTQYF
CDR3 DNA: TGTGCCAGCTCAGCTAAAATAGCGGAGTCCACAGATACGCAGTATTTT

J gene: TRBJ1-4
CDR3 length: 12
D gene: TRBD1
clone size: -
V gene: TRBV14
CDR3 protein: CARDRGNEKLFF
CDR3 DNA: TGTGCCAGGGACAGGGGTAATGAAAAACTGTTTTTT

J gene: TRBJ2-6
CDR3 length: 16
D gene: TRBD1
clone size: -
V gene: TRBV7-9
CDR3 protein: CASSTHRGSGANVLTF
CDR3 DNA: TGTGCCAGCAGTACCCACAGGGGCTCTGGGGCCAACGTCCTGACTTTC

J gene: TRBJ1-2
CDR3 length: 15
D gene: -
clone size: once
V gene: TRBV4-2
CDR3 protein: CASSQETGRSSSYTF
CDR3 DNA: TGTGCCAGCAGCCAAGAAACAGGACGGAGTTCTTCCTACACCTTC

J gene: TRBJ2-5
CDR3 length: 13
D gene: TRBD1
clone size: once
V gene: TRBV7-8
CDR3 protein: CASAEGARETQYF
CDR3 DNA: TGTGCCAGCGCCGAGGGGGCGCGGGAGACCCAGTACTTC

J gene: TRBJ2-1
CDR3 length: 16
D gene: -
clone size: -
V gene: TRBV15
CDR3 protein: CATSRGTGLPYNEQFF
CDR3 DNA: TGTGCCACCAGCAGAGGGACCGGACTGCCATACAATGAGCAGTTCTTC

J gene: TRBJ2-7
CDR3 length: 14
D gene: TRBD1
clone size: -
V gene: TRBV5-4
CDR3 protein: CASSLGGQTYEQYF
CDR3 DNA: TGTGCCAGCAGCTTGGGGGGACAGACCTACGAGCAGTACTTC

J gene: TRBJ2-3
CDR3 length: 15
D gene: -
clone size: -
V gene: TRBV6-4
CDR3 protein: CASSDSLAGPDTQYF
CDR3 DNA: TGTGCCAGCAGTGACTCGCTGGCGGGCCCAGATACGCAGTATTTT

J gene: TRBJ1-1
CDR3 length: 15
D gene: -
clone size: -
V gene: TRBV5-1
CDR3 protein: CASSLVGGENTEAFF
CDR3 DNA: TGCGCCAGCAGCTTGGTAGGAGGGGAGAACACTGAAGCTTTCTTT

J gene: TRBJ2-5
CDR3 length: 14
D gene: -
clone size: -
V gene: TRBV2
CDR3 protein: CASSEGQGLETQYF
CDR3 DNA: TGTGCCAGCAGTGAAGGTCAGGGGCTGGAGACCCAGTACTTC

J gene: TRBJ2-6
CDR3 length: 15
D gene: -
clone size: -
V gene: TRBV5-6
CDR3 protein: CASSLGLSGANVLTF
CDR3 DNA: TGTGCCAGCAGCTTGGGTCTCTCTGGGGCCAACGTCCTGACTTTC

J gene: TRBJ2-3
CDR3 length: 17
D gene: TRBD2
clone size: few
V gene: TRBV5-1
CDR3 protein: CASSSVIDSGGTDTQYF
CDR3 DNA: TGCGCCAGCAGCTCCGTTATCGATAGCGGGGGCACAGATACGCAGTATTTT

J gene: TRBJ2-7
CDR3 length: 16
D gene: -
clone size: -
V gene: TRBV30
CDR3 protein: CAWSQRLGGRPYEQYF
CDR3 DNA: TGTGCCTGGAGCCAGAGGTTGGGGGGGCGACCCTACGAGCAGTACTTC

J gene: TRBJ2-2
CDR3 length: 13
D gene: -
clone size: -
V gene: TRBV7-6
CDR3 protein: CASARGITGELFF
CDR3 DNA: TGTGCCAGCGCTAGGGGAATCACCGGGGAGCTGTTTTTT

J gene: TRBJ2-5
CDR3 length: 16
D gene: TRBD2
clone size: -
V gene: TRBV7-6
CDR3 protein: CASSILAGGHVETQYF
CDR3 DNA: TGTGCCAGCAGCATTCTAGCGGGGGGGCATGTGGAGACCCAGTACTTC

J gene: TRBJ2-2
CDR3 length: 14
D gene: TRBD1
clone size: -
V gene: TRBV6-7
CDR3 protein: CASSFTTGSGELFF
CDR3 DNA: TGTGCCAGCAGTTTCACGACAGGGTCCGGGGAGCTGTTTTTT

J gene: TRBJ1-1
CDR3 length: 17
D gene: TRBD1
clone size: few
V gene: TRBV5-1
CDR3 protein: CASSLGGGTLLYTEAFF
CDR3 DNA: TGCGCCAGCAGCTTAGGGGGCGGGACATTGCTTTACACTGAAGCTTTCTTT

J gene: TRBJ2-7
CDR3 length: 14
D gene: TRBD1
clone size: -
V gene: TRBV5-5
CDR3 protein: CASSLVDREYEQYF
CDR3 DNA: TGTGCCAGCAGCTTGGTGGACAGGGAATACGAGCAGTACTTC

J gene: TRBJ2-5
CDR3 length: 18
D gene: TRBD2
clone size: -
V gene: TRBV5-1
CDR3 protein: CASSLVASGGFLQETQYF
CDR3 DNA: TGCGCCAGCAGCTTGGTGGCTAGCGGGGGGTTCTTACAAGAGACCCAGTACTTC

J gene: TRBJ2-5
CDR3 length: 14
D gene: -
clone size: once
V gene: TRBV5-4
CDR3 protein: CASSFRGNQETQYF
CDR3 DNA: TGTGCCAGCAGCTTTAGGGGGAACCAAGAGACCCAGTACTTC